This TCR beta chain was documented in a study of OX40 agonist ivuxolimab in advanced cancers. Regarding the study in general: The costimulatory receptor OX40 (CD134) was targeted by ivuxolimab, a fully human IgG2 agonistic monoclonal antibody. Prior anti-PD-1, anti-PD-L1 or anti-CTLA-4 therapy was permitted, and approximately 40% of dose-escalation patients had received checkpoint inhibitors. The point of sequencing TCRbeta in the periphery was to test whether ivuxolimab changed TCR sequence diversity and drove clonal T-cell expansion. Intravenous ivuxolimab was administered to patients every 2 weeks at six dose levels: 0.01, 0.1, 0.3, 1.5, 3 and 10 mg/kg. The monotherapy dose-escalation portion (N ≈ 52 patients) of the phase I ivuxolimab trial is reported in the paper. Three dose-escalation patients achieved partial responses, one with hepatocellular carcinoma and two with cutaneous melanoma. Of the 52 patients in dose escalation, about 20 had hepatocellular carcinoma, around 15 had melanoma, 9 had renal cell carcinoma and 9 had head and neck cancer. A male proportion of 70% to 90% and a mean age of around 60 years, ranging from 23 to 79, were recorded for the dose-escalation cohort.

Patients with a history of autoimmune disease or receiving systemic immunosuppression were excluded from the trial. Peripheral blood for TCR sequencing was drawn from every dose cohort at baseline, at cycle 4 day 1 and at cycle 7 day 1. Samples were obtained from an open-label, multicenter, first-in-human phase I dose-escalation trial of ivuxolimab. The trial enrolled adults with locally advanced or metastatic head and neck squamous cell, hepatocellular, melanoma or renal cell carcinoma. CD4+ and CD8+ T cells were sorted separately from peripheral blood before TCR sequencing. On the study overall, not on this receptor specifically: Partial responders in the 0.1-3.0 mg/kg groups had among the lowest normalized peripheral clonal expansion, especially among CD8+ T cells. Antigen specificity was not determined for the clonally expanded peripheral T cells. After ivuxolimab, CD8+ T cells had more expanded clones than CD4+ T cells on average. Low levels of normalized T-cell clonal expansion were also shown by some nonresponding patients. Clonal expansion of both CD4+ and CD8+ blood T cells was observed from baseline to week 6 at doses 0.1 to 3.0 mg/kg.

Notes on this clone: It has no known antigen specificity. No much larger clone exists at a distance of one base, and base qualities are not known.

For sequencing of the TCRbeta CDR3 region, genomic DNA was extracted from the sorted cells. The immunoSEQ Assay was used to sequence the TCRbeta CDR3 regions. TCRdb re-hosts the immuneACCESS table, in-frame sequences only. Its copies lack some clones; in the studies checked, an unresolved V gene accounts for under half of them, and the cause for the rest is not known. In this sample the table shows more than 65,000 clones, around 84% of which occur a single time. The ten largest clones represent 2.4% of the sample. Per the germline V gene, LGHNT is the CDR1 and FRNRAP is the CDR2. Its CDR3 holds 14 amino acids, cysteine through phenylalanine. Only CDR3 DNA is held: 42 bases, read in frame from base 1. Trimming removed 5 bases from V and 4 bases from J; the gene matches leave 2 bases unexplained.

The specimen comprised CD4+ or CD8+ T cells sorted from blood, sampled in a trial of the OX40 agonist ivuxolimab. The receptor's source is an adult with an advanced solid tumor such as melanoma, head and neck, liver or kidney cancer. The rearrangement combines TRBV12-5 with TRBJ2-1; the central 10 bases match TRBD2. The nucleotide sequence reads as follows: TGTGCTAGTGGTCCGGGACTAGCGTACAATGAGCAGTTCTTC. This yields the protein CASGPGLAYNEQFF.